A single sample gave rise to the 11 T cell receptor beta chains below, sequenced in a study of siplizumab effects on memory and regulatory T cells. Only in-frame clones appear in the TCRdb table, and some are missing; sequencing was by immunoSEQ multiplex PCR. This sample has approximately 110,000 clones, with around 93% found just once. Input material: CD4+ T cells sorted from blood. The receptors come from a human donor in good health.

This clone was seen just once. This rearrangement joins TRBV9 to TRBJ2-3; 9 bases match TRBD1. After removal of 1 base from V and 1 base from J, the junction contained 7 bases not matched to a gene. Germline-derived CDR1 and CDR2 are SGDLS and YYNGEE. This CDR3 spans 17 amino acids. The CDR3 region is CASSVSRTGVGTDTQYF. CDR3 coding DNA: TGTGCCAGCAGCGTAAGTCGGACAGGGGTCGGCACAGATACGCAGTATTTT.

The genes are TRBV29-1 and TRBJ1-2; D not resolved. With 1 base removed from V and 7 bases from J, the gap between germline ends came to 7 bases. Germline-derived CDR1 and CDR2 are SQVTM and ANQGSEA. This CDR3 is 11 amino acids long. CDR3 in DNA: TGCAGCGTTGAAGTGAGAAGTGGCTACACCTTC. The encoded protein is CSVEVRSGYTF.

CDR3: CASSLTGVNTGELFF. CDR3 sequence (DNA): TGTGCCAGCAGCTTGACAGGGGTGAACACCGGGGAGCTGTTTTTT. The chain uses TRBV5-6 and TRBJ2-2, with 7 bases matching TRBD1. V shed 1 base, J shed 1 base, and the junction held 1 base outside the gene matches. Germline CDR1 reads SGHDT; CDR2 reads YYEEEE. The CDR3 consists of 15 residues.

Here the CDR3 DNA reads TGTGCCAGCTCACCCTTGGGCGGGGACACAGATACGCAGTATTTT. It codes for CASSPLGGDTDTQYF. The V and J genes are TRBV18 and TRBJ2-3; TRBD2 might be the D (6 bases). Germline loops: CDR1 KGHSH, CDR2 LQKENI. The germline V and J ends were trimmed by 3 bases and 2 bases, with 12 bases remaining between them. This CDR3 region has 15 residues.

The chain couples TRBV9 to TRBJ2-1; D may be TRBD2 (5 bases). The CDR3 sequence is 15 residues long. Germline lookup yields CDR1 SGDLS and CDR2 YYNGEE. The V and J ends lost 0 bases and 4 bases respectively, with 11 bases between them. The CDR3 here is CASSVVSGGYNEQFF. CDR3 DNA: TGTGCCAGCAGCGTAGTGAGCGGAGGATACAATGAGCAGTTCTTC. Together with reference TRBV9 and TRBJ2-1, the CDR3 gives the full variable domain: DSGVTQTPKHLITATGQRVTLRCSPRSGDLSVYWYQQSLDQGLQFLIQYYNGEERAKGNILERFSAQQFPDLHSELNLSSLELGDSALYFCASSVVSGGYNEQFFGPGTRLTVL.

The rearrangement uses TRBV7-2 and TRBJ1-2; 9 nucleotides agree with TRBD1. CDR3 length: 15 amino acids. Germline values: CDR1 SGHTA, CDR2 FQGNSA. The J segment lost 1 base and the V segment lost 5 bases, leaving 5 bases of the junction unmatched. This CDR3 reads CASSLGTGYNYGYTF. CDR3 bases: TGTGCCAGCAGCCTGGGGACAGGGTATAACTATGGCTACACCTTC.

The gene calls are TRBV5-1 and TRBJ1-2, with 11 bases matching TRBD1. Germline V lookup: CDR1 SGHRS, CDR2 YFSETQ. The CDR3 covers 14 residues. J was trimmed by 5 bases and V by 3 bases; bases with no gene match: 3. The DNA for the CDR3 is TGCGCCAGCAGCTGGGGACAGGGGGAATATGGCTACACCTTC. Protein product: CASSWGQGEYGYTF.

The chain is built from TRBV7-9 and TRBJ1-2; D ambiguous. V was shortened by 4 bases and J by 2 bases, with 5 bases between the two germline ends. The length of the CDR3 is 12 residues. Germline V gene sequence: CDR1 SEHNR, CDR2 FQNEAQ (reference sequence). As DNA, the CDR3 is TGTGCCAGCAGCTCCACCAACTATGGCTACACCTTC. Its translation is CASSSTNYGYTF.

This clone is a singleton in its sample. The chain carries TRBV30 and TRBJ1-2; 8 bases match TRBD1. The CDR3 sequence is 12 residues long. Trimming took 2 bases from V and 8 from J; bases not matched to a gene: 4. The germline V gene has CDR1 GTSNPN and CDR2 SVGIG (reference sequence). CDR3 DNA: TGTGCCTGGAGTCAGGGGGCGCGAGGCTACACCTTC. Amino acids: CAWSQGARGYTF.

This chain links TRBV19 with TRBJ2-5; 7 nucleotides line up with TRBD1. The V gene's germline CDR1 is LNHDA and CDR2 SQIVND (reference sequence). J was trimmed by 3 bases and V by 4 bases; bases with no gene match: 11. The CDR3 length is 16 residues. This chain's CDR3 is CASSRGAGTEKETQYF. In DNA form, the CDR3 reads TGTGCCAGTAGTAGGGGCGCCGGGACAGAAAAAGAGACCCAGTACTTC.

V is TRBV5-4 and J is TRBJ2-5; TRBD1 aligns across 7 bases. CDR1 SGHNT and CDR2 YYREEE come from the germline V gene (reference sequence). The ends lost 3 bases at V and 1 base at J; junction bases unmatched: 9. This CDR3 comprises 16 residues. The chain's CDR3 is CASSSNTGAIQETQYF. As DNA, the CDR3 is TGTGCCAGCAGCTCCAACACAGGGGCGATCCAAGAGACCCAGTACTTC.